This passage covers 12 T cell receptor beta chains from one sample sequenced in a study of blood T cells in healthy people across ages. Then a second PCR, running roughly 7 to 11 cycles, was carried out with a sample-barcoded 5' primer and a J-beta primer mix. TCRdb re-called the 5' RACE reads through MiXCR, storing one row per CDR3 protein. Seen here are 1.5 million to 2 million distinct CDR3 sequences, 25% to 30% observed once, and the top ten hold over 7%. Material for sequencing was blood. The receptors here all came from a woman in her 30s in good health.

The chain couples TRBV5-1 to TRBJ2-5; possibly TRBD2 for D (5 bases). Germline V gene data show CDR1 as SGHRS and CDR2 as YFSETQ. The CDR3 runs 15 residues. Trimming shortened V by 5 bases and J by 2 bases, and 16 bases separated the two germline ends. The CDR3 DNA sequence: TGCGCCAGCAGAATTCCTTCGGGAAAACAAGAGACCCAGTACTTC. Translating gives CASRIPSGKQETQYF. The full variable domain, with the rest looked up from reference TRBV5-1 and TRBJ2-5, is KAGVTQTPRYLIKTRGQQVTLSCSPISGHRSVSWYQQTPGQGLQFLFEYFSETQRNKGNFPGRFSGRQFSNSRSEMNVSTLELGDSALYLCASRIPSGKQETQYFGPGTRLLVL.

The gene calls are TRBV6-2 or TRBV6-3 and TRBJ1-1, with a weak D call TRBD1 (5 bases). The CDR3 extends over 11 amino acids. From germline, CDR1 is MNHEY and CDR2 SVGEGT. V dropped 3 bases and J dropped 12 bases, with 11 bases sitting between them. The CDR3 is CASSYRGTPFF. CDR3 nucleotide sequence: TGTGCCAGCAGTTATCGAGGGACGCCTTTCTTT.

This clonotype turned up a few times. The DNA of the CDR3 is TGTGCCATCAAGGGATGGGACGAGCAGTACTTC. Translation gives CAIKGWDEQYF. The chain is built from TRBV6-2 or TRBV6-3 and TRBJ2-7; D is uncertain. V lost 10 bases and J lost 5, with 12 bases in between. Germline CDR1 is MNHEY and CDR2 is SVGEGT. This CDR3 region has 11 residues.

V and J are TRBV5-1 and TRBJ1-1; no reliable D call. Germline V lookup: CDR1 SGHRS, CDR2 YFSETQ. CDR3 size: 13 residues. V was shortened by 1 base and J by 8 bases, with 12 bases between the two germline ends. CDR3 sequence: CASSLLSSEEAFF. The CDR3 region has the DNA TGCGCCAGCAGCTTGTTGAGTTCCGAGGAAGCTTTCTTT.

Points on this clonotype: At one end, the junction sequence differs from germline, possibly due to a read error. The J gene is TRBJ2-5, the V gene TRBV3-1; D unresolved. The germline gives CDR1 LGHDT, CDR2 YNNKEL (reference sequence). The CDR3 is 12 amino acids. CDR3 sequence (DNA): TGTGCCGGCAGCCAAGAAATGGAGACCCAGTACTTC. It is translated as CAGSQEMETQYF.

This clonotype was counted between two and nine times. The chain is built from TRBV5-5 and TRBJ1-2, with D hard to call. Looked up from germline, CDR1 is SGHKS and CDR2 is YYEKEE (reference sequence). The CDR3 length is 13 residues. Trimming left V 4 bases short and J 8 bases short, with 15 bases between. DNA of the CDR3: TGTGCCAGCAGCGGACGCACCCAACGGGGCTACACCTTC. Its translation: CASSGRTQRGYTF. Supplemented by reference TRBV5-5 and TRBJ1-2, the full variable domain reads DAGVTQSPTHLIKTRGQQVTLRCSPISGHKSVSWYQQVLGQGPQFIFQYYEKEERGRGNFPDRFSARQFPNYSSELNVNALLLGDSALYLCASSGRTQRGYTFGSGTRLTVV.

This clonotype showed up many times. This rearrangement joins TRBV20-1 to TRBJ2-5, with TRBD2 matching 9 bases. The germline CDR1 and CDR2 sequences are DFQATT and SNEGSKA (reference sequence). The CDR3 extends over 14 amino acids. The J segment lost 4 bases and the V segment lost 1 base, leaving 4 bases of the junction unmatched. CDR3 sequence (DNA): TGCAGTGCTAGAGGAGCGGGGGGAGGAGAGACCCAGTACTTC. Translated: CSARGAGGGETQYF.

The chain carries TRBV29-1 and TRBJ2-3, with a tentative D call TRBD1 (7 bases). Trimming shortened V by 6 bases and J by 1 base, and 14 bases separated the two germline ends. The CDR3 has 14 amino acids. Looked up from germline, CDR1 is SQVTM and CDR2 is ANQGSEA. As DNA, the CDR3 is TGCAGCGTCTGGGGAGGACAGGGCACAGATACGCAGTATTTT. It specifies CSVWGGQGTDTQYF.

In its sample, this clonotype was seen a few times. The chain combines TRBV18 with TRBJ2-1; 9 bases match TRBD1. The CDR3 covers 18 residues. Germline V CDR1 and CDR2: KGHSH, LQKENI. V shed 6 bases and J 7 bases; nucleotides not matched to a gene: 19. In DNA, the CDR3 is TGTGCCAGCTCGCCTCAACTGGCTCCGGGACAGGGTACTAATGAGCAGTTCTTC. Residues: CASSPQLAPGQGTNEQFF.

As concerns this clonotype: The junction and the germline gene differ at one end; a read error may be behind it. The rearrangement links TRBV20-1 to TRBJ2-7; maybe TRBD1 (6 bases). The CDR3 is 15 amino acids. The germline V gene encodes CDR1 DFQATT and CDR2 SNEGSKA (reference sequence). In nucleotides, the CDR3 is TGCAGTGCTGGAGATCCGGCGCAGGGGTCCTACGAGCAGTACTTC. Translation: CSAGDPAQGSYEQYF.

In this sample, this clonotype turned up once. A clone one base away is much larger, so this may be a read error. V usage is TRBV29-1 and J usage is TRBJ2-5, with D unclear. The CDR3 extends over 12 amino acids. V lost 7 bases to trimming and J lost 11 bases, with 20 bases between them. In germline, CDR1 is SQVTM, CDR2 ANQGSEA. CDR3: CSARPSGDEQYF. DNA for the CDR3: TGCAGCGCCCGACCGTCTGGAGATGAGCAGTACTTC.

This clonotype was counted ten times or more. This sequence joins TRBV6-6 and TRBJ1-2, with D hard to call. Trimming left V 6 bases short and J 2 bases short, with 13 bases between. CDR1 and CDR2 (germline): MNHNY, SVGAGI (reference sequence). This CDR3 is 14 amino acids long. The CDR3 spells CASSTTPSNYGYTF. CDR3 in DNA: TGTGCCAGCAGCACTACTCCTAGCAACTATGGCTACACCTTC.